This T cell receptor (beta chain) was found in a study of T cell changes during pregnancy in multiple sclerosis. Trimming removed 1 base from V and 5 bases from J; junction bases left unmatched: 4. The CDR3 has 14 residues. Germline assignment: CDR1 MNHEY and CDR2 SMNVEV (reference sequence). Here immunoSEQ multiplex PCR was the method, and the copy in TCRdb shows in-frame clones only, minus some. In the table there are about 51,000 clones, 93% of which are singletons. V gene TRBV27 combines with J gene TRBJ2-5; 7 nucleotides align to TRBD2. The source is a female donor with multiple sclerosis, enrolled in a pregnancy study. Sequenced material: peripheral blood, taken in the second trimester of pregnancy. The CDR3 coding sequence is TGTGCCAGCAGTTTATGGGGGGGTGGGGAGACCCAGTACTTC. This codes for CASSLWGGGETQYF.